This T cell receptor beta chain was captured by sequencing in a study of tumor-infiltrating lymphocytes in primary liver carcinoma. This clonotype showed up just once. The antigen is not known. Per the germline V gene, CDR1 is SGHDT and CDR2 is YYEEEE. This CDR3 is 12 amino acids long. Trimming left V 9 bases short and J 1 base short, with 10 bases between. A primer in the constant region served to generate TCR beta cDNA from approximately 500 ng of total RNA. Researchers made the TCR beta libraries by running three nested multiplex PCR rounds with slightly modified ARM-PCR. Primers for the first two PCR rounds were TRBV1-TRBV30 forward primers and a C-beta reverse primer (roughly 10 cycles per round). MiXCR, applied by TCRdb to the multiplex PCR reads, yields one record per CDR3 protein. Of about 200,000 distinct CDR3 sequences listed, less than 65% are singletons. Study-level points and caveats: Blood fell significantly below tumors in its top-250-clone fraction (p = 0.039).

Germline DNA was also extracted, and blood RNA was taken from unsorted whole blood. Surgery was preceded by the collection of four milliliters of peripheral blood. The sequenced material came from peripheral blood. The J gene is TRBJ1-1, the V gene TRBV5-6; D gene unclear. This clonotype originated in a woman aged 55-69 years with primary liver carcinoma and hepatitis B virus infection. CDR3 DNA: TGTGCCAACTCCTGGGGGAACACTGAAGCTTTCTTT. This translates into CANSWGNTEAFF. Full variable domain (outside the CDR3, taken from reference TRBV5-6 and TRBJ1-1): DAGVTQSPTHLIKTRGQQVTLRCSPKSGHDTVSWYQQALGQGPQFIFQYYEEEERQRGNFPDRFSGHQFPNYSSELNVNALLLGDSALYLCANSWGNTEAFFGQGTRLTVV.